This T cell receptor beta chain was documented in a study of persistence of HIV-infected CD4 T cells. On the study more broadly: Multiple blood draws of up to about 180 mL, except a couple of donors with single leukapheresis.

CDR3 length equals 13 residues. The germline gives CDR1 SEHNR, CDR2 FQNEAQ (reference sequence). V was pared by 3 bases and J by 6 bases, with 10 bases between. As concerns this clone: Its antigen is unidentified.

An overlapping HIV-1 Gag peptide pool stimulated these cells at roughly 0.97 ug/peptide/mL. Sorting selected CD4+ T cells upregulating both CD40 ligand and CD69. Undetectable plasma HIV-1 RNA below 50 copies/mL lasted at least 4 years. Donors had CD4+ T cell counts above 400 cells/uL and were CMV-seropositive. The libraries were made with immunoSEQ version 4 in survey mode. Profiling relied on immunoSEQ multiplex PCR, and the TCRdb table lists in-frame clones only, not all of them. The sample records tens of thousands of clones, over 65% being singletons. The chain is built from TRBV7-9 and TRBJ2-3; D may be TRBD1 (6 bases). This specimen consisted of CD4+ T cells sorted from PBMCs after approximately 18-hour stimulation, obtained from a patient who received antiretroviral therapy. This TCR was recovered from an adult man with HIV who was CMV-seropositive. The CDR3 region has the DNA TGTGCCAGCAGCTTCGCAGGGGATGATACGCAGTATTTT. It codes for CASSFAGDDTQYF.